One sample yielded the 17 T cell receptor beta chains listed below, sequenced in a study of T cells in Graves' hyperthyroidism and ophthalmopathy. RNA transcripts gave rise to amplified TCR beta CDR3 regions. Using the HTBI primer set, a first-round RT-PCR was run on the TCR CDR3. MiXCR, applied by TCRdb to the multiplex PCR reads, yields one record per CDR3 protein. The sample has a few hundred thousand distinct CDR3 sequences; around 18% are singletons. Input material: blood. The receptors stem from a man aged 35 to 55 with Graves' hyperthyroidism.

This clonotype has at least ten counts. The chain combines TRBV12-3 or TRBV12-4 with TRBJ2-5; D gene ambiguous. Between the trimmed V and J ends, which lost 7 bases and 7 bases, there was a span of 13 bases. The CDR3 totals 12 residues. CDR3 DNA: TGTGCCAGCACCAAGGATGAGGTGACCCAGTACTTC. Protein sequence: CASTKDEVTQYF.

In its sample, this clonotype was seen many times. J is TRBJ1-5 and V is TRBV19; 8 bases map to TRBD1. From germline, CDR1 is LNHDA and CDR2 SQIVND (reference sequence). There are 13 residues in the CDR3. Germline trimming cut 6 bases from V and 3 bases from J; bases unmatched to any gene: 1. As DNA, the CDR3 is TGTGCCAGTAGGGGACAGGTCAATCAGCCCCAGCATTTT. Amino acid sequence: CASRGQVNQPQHF.

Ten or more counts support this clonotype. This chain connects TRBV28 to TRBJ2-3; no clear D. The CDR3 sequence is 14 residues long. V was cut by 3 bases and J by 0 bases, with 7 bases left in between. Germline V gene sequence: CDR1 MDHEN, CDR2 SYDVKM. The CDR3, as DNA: TGTGCCAGCAGTTTGAGTGTCAGCACAGATACGCAGTATTTT. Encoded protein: CASSLSVSTDTQYF. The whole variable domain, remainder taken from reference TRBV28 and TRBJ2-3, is DVKVTQSSRYLVKRTGEKVFLECVQDMDHENMFWYRQDPGLGLRLIYFSYDVKMKEKGDIPEGYSVSREKKERFSLILESASTNQTSMYLCASSLSVSTDTQYFGPGTRLTVL.

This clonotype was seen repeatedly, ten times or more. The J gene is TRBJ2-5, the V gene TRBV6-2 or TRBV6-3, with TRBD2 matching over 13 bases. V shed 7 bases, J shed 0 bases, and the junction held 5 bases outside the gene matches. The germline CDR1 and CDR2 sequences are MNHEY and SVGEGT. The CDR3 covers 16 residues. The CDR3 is CASTSTSGGYQETQYF. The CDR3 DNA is TGTGCCAGCACCTCGACTAGCGGGGGGTACCAAGAGACCCAGTACTTC.

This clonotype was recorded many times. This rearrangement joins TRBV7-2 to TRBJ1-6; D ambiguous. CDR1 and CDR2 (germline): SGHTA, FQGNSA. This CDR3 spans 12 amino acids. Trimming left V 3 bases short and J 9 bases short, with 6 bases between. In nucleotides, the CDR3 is TGTGCCAGCAGCTTTAATGGTTCACCCCTCCACTTT. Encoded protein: CASSFNGSPLHF.

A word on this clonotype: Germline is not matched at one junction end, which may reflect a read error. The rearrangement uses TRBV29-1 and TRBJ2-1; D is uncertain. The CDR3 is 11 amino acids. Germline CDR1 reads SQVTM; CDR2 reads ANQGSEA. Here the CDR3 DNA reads TGCAGCGTAACGGCCTACAACGAGCAGTTCTTC. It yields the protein CSVTAYNEQFF.

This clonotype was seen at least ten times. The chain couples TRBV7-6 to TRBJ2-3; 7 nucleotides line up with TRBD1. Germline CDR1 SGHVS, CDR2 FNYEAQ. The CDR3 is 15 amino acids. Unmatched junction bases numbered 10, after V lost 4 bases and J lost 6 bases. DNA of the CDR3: TGTGCCAGCAGCTCGGACAACACCAGGGGGGATACGCAGTATTTT. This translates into CASSSDNTRGDTQYF.

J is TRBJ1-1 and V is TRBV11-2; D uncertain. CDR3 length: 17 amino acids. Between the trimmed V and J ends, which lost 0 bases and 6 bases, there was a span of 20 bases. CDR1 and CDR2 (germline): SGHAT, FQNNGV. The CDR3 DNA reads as TGTGCCAGCAGCTTAGAAGGTTTCCGGGTCGTCGGCGCTGAAGCTTTCTTT. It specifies CASSLEGFRVVGAEAFF.

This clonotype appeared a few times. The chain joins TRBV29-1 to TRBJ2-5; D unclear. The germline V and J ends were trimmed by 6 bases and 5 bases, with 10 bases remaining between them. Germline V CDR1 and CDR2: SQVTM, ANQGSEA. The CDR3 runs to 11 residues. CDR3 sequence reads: CSVLNRETQYF. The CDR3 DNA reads TGCAGCGTGTTGAATAGGGAGACCCAGTACTTC.

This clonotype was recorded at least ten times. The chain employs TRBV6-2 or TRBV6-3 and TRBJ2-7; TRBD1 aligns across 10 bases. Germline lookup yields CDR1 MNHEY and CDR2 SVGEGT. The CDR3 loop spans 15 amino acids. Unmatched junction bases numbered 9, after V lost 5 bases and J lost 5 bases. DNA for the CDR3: TGTGCCAGCAGTCAGACCGGGACAGGGGAAGACGAGCAGTACTTC. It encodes CASSQTGTGEDEQYF.

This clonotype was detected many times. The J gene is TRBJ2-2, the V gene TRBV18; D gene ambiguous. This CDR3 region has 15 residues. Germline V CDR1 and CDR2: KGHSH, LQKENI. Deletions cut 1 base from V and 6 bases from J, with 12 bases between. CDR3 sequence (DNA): TGTGCCAGCTCACCACGGACGGTAGACGCCGGGGAGCTGTTTTTT. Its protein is CASSPRTVDAGELFF.

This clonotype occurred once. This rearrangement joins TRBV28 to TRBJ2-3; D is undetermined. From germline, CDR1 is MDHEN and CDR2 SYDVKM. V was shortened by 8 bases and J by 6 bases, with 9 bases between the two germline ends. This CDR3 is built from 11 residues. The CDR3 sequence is CASGLVDTQYF. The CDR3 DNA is TGTGCCAGCGGCCTAGTGGATACGCAGTATTTT.

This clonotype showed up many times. CDR3 region: CASTLAGELFF. The CDR3 DNA reads as TGTGCCAGCACCCTTGCCGGGGAGCTGTTTTTT. J is TRBJ2-2 and V is TRBV6-1; D is uncertain. CDR1 and CDR2 from the germline V gene are MNHNS and SASEGT. With 7 bases removed from V and 6 bases from J, the gap between germline ends came to 6 bases. The CDR3 is 11 amino acids.

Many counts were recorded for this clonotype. The CDR3, as DNA: TGTGCCAGCAGTGTAGGGAGGGTACGGATCGAGCAGTACTTC. Amino acids: CASSVGRVRIEQYF. The chain is built from TRBV2 and TRBJ2-7, with 7 bases aligning to TRBD2. The V and J ends lost 4 bases and 6 bases, in that order; junction bases with no gene match: 9. This CDR3 spans 14 amino acids. Germline CDR1 reads SNHLY; CDR2 reads FYNNEI.

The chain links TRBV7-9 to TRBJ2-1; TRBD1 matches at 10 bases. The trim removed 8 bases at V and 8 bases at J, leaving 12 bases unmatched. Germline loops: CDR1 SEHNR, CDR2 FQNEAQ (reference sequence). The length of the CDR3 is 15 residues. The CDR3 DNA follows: TGTGCCAGCCCCCCCGGGACAGGGGCAATATATGAGCAGTTCTTC. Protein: CASPPGTGAIYEQFF.

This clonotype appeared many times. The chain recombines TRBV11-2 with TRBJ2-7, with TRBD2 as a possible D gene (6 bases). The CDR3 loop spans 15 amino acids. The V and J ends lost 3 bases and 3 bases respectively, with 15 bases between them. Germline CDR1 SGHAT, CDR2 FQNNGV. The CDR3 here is CASSFGTGGDYEQYF. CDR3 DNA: TGTGCCAGCAGCTTCGGCACCGGAGGGGACTACGAGCAGTACTTC.

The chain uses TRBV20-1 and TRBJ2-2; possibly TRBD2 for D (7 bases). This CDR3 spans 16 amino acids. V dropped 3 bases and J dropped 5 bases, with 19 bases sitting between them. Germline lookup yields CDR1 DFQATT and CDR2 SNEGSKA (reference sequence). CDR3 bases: TGCAGTGCTAGCCCCTCTGGGGGGGGCCGAACCGGGGAGCTGTTTTTT. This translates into CSASPSGGGRTGELFF.